The clone carrying this T cell receptor (beta chain) was seen at least ten times. Its antigen is not known. A second PCR, run for roughly 7 to 12 cycles, used a sample-barcoded 5' primer plus a J-beta primer mix. TCRdb ran MiXCR on the 5' RACE reads and lists one entry per CDR3 protein. The sample lists around 870,000 distinct CDR3 sequences; around 26% were seen once. This record belongs to a study of blood T cells in healthy people across ages. Study-level background: Template switching captured about one barcoded beta molecule per two T cells.

Study results and caveats: Roughly linear age-related decline in beta diversity appeared, significant by age around 38.

The receptor comes from a woman older than 75 in good health. The sample comprised blood.

The CDR3: CASSLVGLRETQYF. For the CDR3, the DNA is TGCGCCAGCAGCTTGGTAGGACTTAGGGAGACCCAGTACTTC. The rearrangement joins TRBV5-1 to TRBJ2-5, with D maybe TRBD2 (5 bases). Germline-derived CDR1 and CDR2 are SGHRS and YFSETQ. The CDR3 totals 14 residues. V lost 0 bases, J lost 5 bases, and 11 bases lay in between.